This T cell receptor beta chain was identified during a study of cytomegalovirus exposure and HLA in healthy donors. Study-level background: A later analysis reported the 130 or so validation repertoires used the same platform as the 666 first-cohort repertoires. General observations from the study: While the bulk of TCR sequences proved rare, some public TCRs turned up in many donors. Reportedly, diagnosis of cytomegalovirus status by the classifier showed high specificity and sensitivity.

The table came from immunoSEQ multiplex PCR; TCRdb's copy has only in-frame clones and leaves some out. The table includes 100,000 to 150,000 clones, about nine tenths detected once. Germline V gene data show CDR1 as GTSNPN and CDR2 as SVGIG (reference sequence). Trimming removed 8 bases from V and 2 bases from J, with 19 bases in between. This CDR3 has 16 amino acids. With regard to this clone: Its antigen is unidentified.

Sequenced sample: PBMCs. The origin of this receptor is a man aged 25-45 years in good health and CMV-seronegative. V is TRBV30 and J is TRBJ1-6, with D possibly being TRBD1 (6 bases). CDR3 sequence (DNA): TGTGCCGGACAGAAGGGATGGGGGCCCTATAATTCACCCCTCCACTTT. It codes for CAGQKGWGPYNSPLHF.